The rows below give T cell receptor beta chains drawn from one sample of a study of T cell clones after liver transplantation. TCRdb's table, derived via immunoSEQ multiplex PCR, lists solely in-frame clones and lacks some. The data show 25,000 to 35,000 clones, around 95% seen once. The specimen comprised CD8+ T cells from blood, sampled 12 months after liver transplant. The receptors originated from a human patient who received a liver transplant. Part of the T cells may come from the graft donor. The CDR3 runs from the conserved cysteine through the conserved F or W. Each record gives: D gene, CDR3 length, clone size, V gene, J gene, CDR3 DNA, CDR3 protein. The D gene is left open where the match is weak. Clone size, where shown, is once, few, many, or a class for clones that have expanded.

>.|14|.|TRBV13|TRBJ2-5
TGTGCCAGCAGCCTCGGGGCAGCACAAGAGACCCAGTACTTC
CASSLGAAQETQYF
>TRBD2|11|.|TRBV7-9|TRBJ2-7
TGTGCCAGCAGCTCGGGGGGCGAGCAGTACTTC
CASSSGGEQYF
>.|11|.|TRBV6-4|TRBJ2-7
TGTGCCAGCAGTTTGGGGTACGAGCAGTACTTC
CASSLGYEQYF
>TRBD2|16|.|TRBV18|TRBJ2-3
TGTGCCACCGGGATGGGACTAGCGGGACGCACAGATACGCAGTATTTT
CATGMGLAGRTDTQYF
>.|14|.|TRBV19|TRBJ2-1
TGTGCCAGTAGTATGACAGGAGCCTACAATGAGCAGTTCTTC
CASSMTGAYNEQFF
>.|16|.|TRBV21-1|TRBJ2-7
TGTGCCAGCAGCAACTGCTTACGCGGGAGTTCGTACGAGCAGTACTTC
CASSNCLRGSSYEQYF
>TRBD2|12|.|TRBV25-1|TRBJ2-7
TGTGCCAGCCTCGGGGGGGTTTACGAGCAGTACTTC
CASLGGVYEQYF
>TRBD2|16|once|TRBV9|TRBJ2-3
TGTGCCAGCAGCGCTAGACTAGCGGGTAGCATGGATACGCAGTATTTT
CASSARLAGSMDTQYF
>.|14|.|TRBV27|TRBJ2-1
TGTGCCAGCAGTCCTAGGGGCTGGAACAATGAGCAGTTCTTC
CASSPRGWNNEQFF
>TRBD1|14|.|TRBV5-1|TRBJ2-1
TGCGCCAGCAGCTTGGACGGGACAGCCACCCCGCAGTTCTTC
CASSLDGTATPQFF
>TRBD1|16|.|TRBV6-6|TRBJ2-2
TGTGCCAGCAGTCAAGACCAGGGGGCGAACACCGGGGAGCTGTTTTTT
CASSQDQGANTGELFF
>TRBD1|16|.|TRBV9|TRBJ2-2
TGTGCCAGCAGCGTAGGAGGACAGGGGAATGGAGGGGAGCTGTTTTTT
CASSVGGQGNGGELFF
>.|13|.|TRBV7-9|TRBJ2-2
TGTGCCAGCAGCTTCAGGGACACCGGGGAGCTGTTTTTT
CASSFRDTGELFF
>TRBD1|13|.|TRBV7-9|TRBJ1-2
TGTGCCAGCAGCGCGGGACAGAACTATGGCTACACCTTC
CASSAGQNYGYTF
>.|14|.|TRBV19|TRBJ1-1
TGTGCCAGTAGTATAGCCACCCCTAACACTGAAGCTTTCTTT
CASSIATPNTEAFF
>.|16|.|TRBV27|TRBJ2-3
TGTGCCAGCAGTTTACAGGCAGGCCATAGCACAGATACGCAGTATTTT
CASSLQAGHSTDTQYF
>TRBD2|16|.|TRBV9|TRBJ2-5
TGTGCCAGCAGCGGCCGACTAGCGGGAGGTCTTGAGACCCAGTACTTC
CASSGRLAGGLETQYF
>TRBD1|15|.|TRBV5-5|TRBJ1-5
TGTGCCAGCAGCCTTGGACAGGGGGCGATTCAGCCCCAGCATTTT
CASSLGQGAIQPQHF
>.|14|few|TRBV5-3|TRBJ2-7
TGTGCCAGAAGCTTAGGTTGGGCAACCTACGAGCAGTACTTC
CARSLGWATYEQYF
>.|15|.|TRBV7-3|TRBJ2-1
TGTGCCAGCAGCTCCGAAGCGGGTGGGCTAAATGAGCAGTTCTTC
CASSSEAGGLNEQFF
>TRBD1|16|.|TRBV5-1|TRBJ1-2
TGCGCCAGCAGTTCAGACAGGGATGTCTCCCTAAATGGCTACACCTTC
CASSSDRDVSLNGYTF
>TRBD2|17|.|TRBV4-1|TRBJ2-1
TGCGCCAGCAGCCAGCTCACTAGCGCGAGCCTCGACAATGAGCAGTTCTTC
CASSQLTSASLDNEQFF
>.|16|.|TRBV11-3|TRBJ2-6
TGTGCCAGCGGGCCCAGGGTTTTCTCTGGGGCCAACGTCCTGACTTTC
CASGPRVFSGANVLTF
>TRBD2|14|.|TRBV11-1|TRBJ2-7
TGTGCCAGCAGTCCACCTAGCGGGAGCTACGAGCAGTACTTC
CASSPPSGSYEQYF
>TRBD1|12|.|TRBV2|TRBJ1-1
TGTGCCAGCAGCGCGGGACAGCCCGAAGCTTTCTTT
CASSAGQPEAFF
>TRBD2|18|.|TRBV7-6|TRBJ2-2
TGTGCCAGCAGCTTGGGACTAGCGGGAGGGCCGGCCACCGGGGAGCTGTTTTTT
CASSLGLAGGPATGELFF
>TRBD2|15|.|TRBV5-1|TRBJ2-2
TGCGCCAGCAGCCTCGATCCGGGAGGCACCGGGGAGCTGTTTTTT
CASSLDPGGTGELFF
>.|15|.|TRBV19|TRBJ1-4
TGTGCCAGTAGCGACTCCTGGGGCTTGGGGGAAAAACTGTTTTTT
CASSDSWGLGEKLFF
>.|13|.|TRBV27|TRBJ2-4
TGTGCCAGCAGTCTATATCCGTGGCAGACAACGTACTTC
CASSLYPWQTTYF
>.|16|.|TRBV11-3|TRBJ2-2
TGTGCCAGCAGCTTATATCAGGGATACGGCACCGGGGAGCTGTTTTTT
CASSLYQGYGTGELFF
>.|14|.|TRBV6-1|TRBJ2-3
TGTGCCAGCAGTGTGCGGGACTCCACAGATACGCAGTATTTT
CASSVRDSTDTQYF
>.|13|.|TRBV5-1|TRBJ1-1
TGCGCCAGCAGCTTGGCATCCAGGACTGAAGCTTTCTTT
CASSLASRTEAFF
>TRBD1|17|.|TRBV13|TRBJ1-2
TGTGCCAGCAGCTTAGGGGGAGGACAGGGGGCCCCCTATGGCTACACCTTC
CASSLGGGQGAPYGYTF
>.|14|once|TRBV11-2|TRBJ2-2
TGTGCCAGCAGCTTAGCCACAGGGCGCGGGGAGCTGTTTTTT
CASSLATGRGELFF
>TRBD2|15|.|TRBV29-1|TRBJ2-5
TGCAGCGTTGGGACTAGCGGGAGGGCCGGGGAGACCCAGTACTTC
CSVGTSGRAGETQYF
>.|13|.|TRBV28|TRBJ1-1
TGTGCCAGCAGTTTGACGGGGGGCACTGAAGCTTTCTTT
CASSLTGGTEAFF
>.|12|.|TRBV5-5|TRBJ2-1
TGTGCCAGCAGCGGGGCGGTGGACGAGCAGTTCTTC
CASSGAVDEQFF
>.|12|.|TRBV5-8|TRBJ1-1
TGTGCCAGCGACAGGATGAACACTGAAGCTTTCTTT
CASDRMNTEAFF
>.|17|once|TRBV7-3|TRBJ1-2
TGTGCCAGCAGCTTAACGGACAATGACCCAGCGCCCTATGGCTACACCTTC
CASSLTDNDPAPYGYTF
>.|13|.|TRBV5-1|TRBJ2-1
TGCGCCAGCAGCCCGTGGAATCGCAATGAGCAGTTCTTC
CASSPWNRNEQFF
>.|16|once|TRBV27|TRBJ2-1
TGTGCCAGCAGTCTTTATTCCGGGACGGGGGCCCATGAGCAGTTCTTC
CASSLYSGTGAHEQFF